One and the same sample provided the 8 T cell receptor beta chains below, sequenced in a study of regulatory T cells in long-lasting Graves disease. Researchers made TCR beta libraries by using iRepertoire HTBI primers and running Arm-PCR on CDR3 regions. Each CDR3 protein is one row after TCRdb ran MiXCR on the multiplex PCR reads. Of roughly 500,000 distinct CDR3 sequences detected, roughly 13% appear once; the ten largest clones hold more than 8.5%. Time point in this sample: newly diagnosed GD, antithyroid drugs for less than 3 months. PBMCs were the source of the RNA used for TCR sequencing. The same data also went into a second study, on T cells in Graves' hyperthyroidism and ophthalmopathy.

Sequenced material: peripheral blood mononuclear cells (PBMCs), taken at new diagnosis, from a patient treated with antithyroid drugs. The receptors were gathered from a man aged 25-40 years with Graves disease.

This clonotype was recorded at least ten times. The chain has TRBV11-2 and TRBJ1-4, with D possibly matching TRBD1 (5 bases). The CDR3 loop spans 14 amino acids. CDR1 is SGHAT, CDR2 FQNNGV, per germline. V was cut by 5 bases and J by 2 bases, with 9 bases left in between. The CDR3 loop reads CASSTRGTNEKLFF. The CDR3 region has the DNA TGTGCCAGCAGCACCCGGGGGACTAATGAAAAACTGTTTTTT.

This clonotype was picked up many times. The chain carries TRBV20-1 and TRBJ2-5; D is undetermined. The germline V gene has CDR1 DFQATT and CDR2 SNEGSKA (reference sequence). The CDR3 has 10 amino acids. Trimming cost V 3 bases and J 5 bases, with 4 bases left between them. CDR3 nucleotides: TGCAGTGCTAGGGGGGAGACCCAGTACTTC. Residues: CSARGETQYF.

This clonotype was detected ten times or more. The rearrangement uses TRBV20-1 and TRBJ2-5; the D gene is possibly TRBD1 (7 bases). There are 14 residues in the CDR3. The germline V and J ends were trimmed by 5 bases and 2 bases, with 15 bases remaining between them. Germline V CDR1 and CDR2: DFQATT, SNEGSKA (reference sequence). CDR3 sequence reads: CSASPGGKQETQYF. CDR3 nucleotides: TGCAGTGCTTCCCCAGGGGGGAAACAAGAGACCCAGTACTTC.

This clonotype was counted ten times or more. The rearrangement uses TRBV2 and TRBJ2-2; maybe TRBD2 (6 bases). Germline V gives CDR1 SNHLY, CDR2 FYNNEI. V lost 6 bases and J 1 base, leaving 15 bases between the germline ends. The CDR3 extends over 16 amino acids. The CDR3 region is CASRTPAGLNTGELFF. The DNA for the CDR3 is TGTGCCAGCAGGACCCCCGCGGGATTGAACACCGGGGAGCTGTTTTTT.

This clonotype was found many times. This rearrangement joins TRBV6-9 to TRBJ2-1; 8 nucleotides align to TRBD2. This CDR3 comprises 15 residues. Germline V lookup: CDR1 MNHGY, CDR2 SVAAGI. V shed 2 bases, J shed 2 bases, and the junction held 2 bases outside the gene matches. CDR3 amino acids: CASSYTSGTYNEQFF. CDR3 DNA: TGTGCCAGCAGTTATACTAGCGGAACCTACAATGAGCAGTTCTTC.

This clonotype was recorded a few times. The V gene is TRBV9, the J gene TRBJ1-6; 7 positions match TRBD1. The junction had 6 bases not matched to a gene; V was cut back by 2 bases and J by 7 bases. Germline V gives CDR1 SGDLS, CDR2 YYNGEE. This CDR3 comprises 15 residues. CDR3 sequence (DNA): TGTGCCAGCAGCGTTGGGGTAGGGGGCAATTCACCCCTCCACTTT. Its protein is CASSVGVGGNSPLHF.

This clonotype was seen repeatedly, ten times or more. J is TRBJ2-7 and V is TRBV7-9; D unresolved. Germline V gene sequence: CDR1 SEHNR, CDR2 FQNEAQ (reference sequence). There are 14 residues in the CDR3. V shed 1 base and J shed 0 bases, with 7 bases lying between them. CDR3 in amino acids: CASSLEGRSYEQYF. Written as DNA, the CDR3 is TGTGCCAGCAGCTTAGAGGGCCGCTCCTACGAGCAGTACTTC.

The sample holds many counts of this clonotype. This chain uses TRBV6-5 with TRBJ2-7, with 8 bases fitting TRBD2. V dropped 4 bases and J dropped 1; count of bases not matched to a gene: 12. Germline CDR1 and CDR2: MNHEY and SVGAGI. The CDR3 runs 17 residues. The CDR3 loop reads CASSLSRGSGGSYEQYF. DNA of the CDR3: TGTGCCAGCAGTTTATCTCGGGGGAGCGGGGGTTCCTACGAGCAGTACTTC.